This record concerns one T cell receptor beta chain sequence. Original processing notes: The authors estimated nucleated cell counts from reference gene primer amplification. Sequencing used immunoSEQ multiplex PCR; TCRdb keeps in-frame clones, though not all of them. The V and J calls and the clone size are those of that table, but D and trimming were determined from the DNA. The table includes 75,000 to 100,000 clones, approximately 87% detected once. The data are from a study of blood T cell repertoires in COVID-19. The wider study: In each case, the material was cDNA or gDNA derived from T cells, B-cell-depleted T cells, or PBMCs.

J was trimmed by 2 bases and V by 4 bases; bases with no gene match: 6. Germline V gene sequence: CDR1 KGHDR, CDR2 SFDVKD. The CDR3 is 17 amino acids. Sequencing input: peripheral blood. This chain uses TRBV24-1 with TRBJ2-1, with 11 nucleotides matching TRBD1. The TCR was taken from a human donor in a cohort sampled during active COVID-19. The CDR3 spells CATSDGWTGGPYNEQFF. CDR3 nucleotide sequence: TGTGCCACCAGTGACGGATGGACAGGGGGCCCCTACAATGAGCAGTTCTTC.